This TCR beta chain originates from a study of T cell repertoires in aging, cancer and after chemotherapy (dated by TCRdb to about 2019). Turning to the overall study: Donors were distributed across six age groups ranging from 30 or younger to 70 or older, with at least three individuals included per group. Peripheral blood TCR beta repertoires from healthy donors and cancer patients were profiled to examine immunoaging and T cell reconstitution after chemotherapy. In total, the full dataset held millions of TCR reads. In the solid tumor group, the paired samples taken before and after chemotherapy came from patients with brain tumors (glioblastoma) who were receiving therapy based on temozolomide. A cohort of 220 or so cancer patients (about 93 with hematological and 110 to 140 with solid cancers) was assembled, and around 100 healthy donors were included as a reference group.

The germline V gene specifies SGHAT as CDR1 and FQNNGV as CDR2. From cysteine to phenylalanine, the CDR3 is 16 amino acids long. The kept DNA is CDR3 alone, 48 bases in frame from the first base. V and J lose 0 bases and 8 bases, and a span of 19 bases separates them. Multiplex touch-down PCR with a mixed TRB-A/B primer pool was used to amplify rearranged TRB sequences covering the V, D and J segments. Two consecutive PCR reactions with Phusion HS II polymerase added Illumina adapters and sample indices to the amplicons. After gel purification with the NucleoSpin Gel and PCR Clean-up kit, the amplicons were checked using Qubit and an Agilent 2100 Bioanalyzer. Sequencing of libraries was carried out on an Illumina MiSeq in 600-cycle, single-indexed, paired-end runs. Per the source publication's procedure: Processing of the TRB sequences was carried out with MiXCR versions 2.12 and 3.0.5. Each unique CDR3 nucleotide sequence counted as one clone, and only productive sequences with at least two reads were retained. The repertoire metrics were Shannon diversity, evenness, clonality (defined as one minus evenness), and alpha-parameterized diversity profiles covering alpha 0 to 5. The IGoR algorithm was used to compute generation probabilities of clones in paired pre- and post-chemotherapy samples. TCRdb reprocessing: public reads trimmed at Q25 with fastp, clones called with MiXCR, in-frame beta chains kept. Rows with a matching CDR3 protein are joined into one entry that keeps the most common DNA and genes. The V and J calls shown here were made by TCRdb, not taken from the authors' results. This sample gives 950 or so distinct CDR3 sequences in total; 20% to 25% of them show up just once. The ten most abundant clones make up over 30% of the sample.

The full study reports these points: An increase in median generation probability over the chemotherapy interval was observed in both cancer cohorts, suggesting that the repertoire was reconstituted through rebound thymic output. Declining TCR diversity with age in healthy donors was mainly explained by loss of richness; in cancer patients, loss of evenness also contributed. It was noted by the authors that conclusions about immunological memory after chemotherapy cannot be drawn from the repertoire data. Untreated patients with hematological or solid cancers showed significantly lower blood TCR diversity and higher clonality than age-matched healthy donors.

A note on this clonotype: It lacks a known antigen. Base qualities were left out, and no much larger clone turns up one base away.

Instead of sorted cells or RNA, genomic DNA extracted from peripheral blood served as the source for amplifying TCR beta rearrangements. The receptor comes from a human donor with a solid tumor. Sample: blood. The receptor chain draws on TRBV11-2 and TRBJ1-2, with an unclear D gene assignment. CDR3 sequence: CASSLDGQAPLGGYTF. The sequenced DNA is TGTGCCAGCAGCTTAGACGGCCAAGCTCCCCTGGGGGGCTACACCTTC.